This T cell receptor beta chain was captured in a study of OX40 agonist ivuxolimab in advanced cancers. Here immunoSEQ multiplex PCR was the method, and the copy in TCRdb shows in-frame clones only, minus some. The sample lists 12,000 or so clones; 67% were seen once. The CDR3 is made up of 15 amino acids. Trimming cost V 3 bases and J 5 bases, with 17 bases left between them. This clone has ten or more counts. The source material was CD4+ or CD8+ T cells sorted from blood, sampled in a trial of the OX40 agonist ivuxolimab. The rearrangement joins TRBV5-3 to TRBJ1-1, with D perhaps matching TRBD1 (6 bases). TRBV5-3 is classed as an ORF, of uncertain function. The origin of this receptor is an adult with an advanced solid tumor such as melanoma, head and neck, liver or kidney cancer. CDR3 region: CARSSPGQGITEAFF. The CDR3 DNA reads TGTGCCAGAAGCTCCCCCGGCCAGGGGATAACTGAAGCTTTCTTT.